This T cell receptor beta chain was obtained from a study of vaccination and CD4 T cells after COVID-19. This clonotype was observed a handful of times. No antigen is known for it. The Oncomine TCR Beta short-read assay was applied to DNA of cultured CD4+ T cells. One entry per CDR3 protein results from TCRdb running MiXCR on the PCR reads. The repertoire holds around 7,000 distinct CDR3 sequences, with roughly 43% as singletons. Noted treatment: roughly ten-day PBMC culture with coronavirus spike peptide pools or control peptides (ViraFEST assay). Investigators obtained the unexposed donor's CD4+ T cells before the COVID-19 pandemic (2011-2018). V lost 8 bases, J lost 4 bases, and 11 bases stayed unmatched. The CDR3 covers 14 residues. CDR1 and CDR2 (germline): MNHNS, SASEGT.

This chain connects TRBV6-1 to TRBJ2-7, with 7 bases lining up with TRBD2. The clonotype comes from a human donor in good health. Sequenced: CD4+ T cells from blood, cultured in vitro. In DNA form, the CDR3 reads TGTGCCAGCCGACGGGACTATACCAAATACGAGCAGTACTTC. It specifies CASRRDYTKYEQYF.